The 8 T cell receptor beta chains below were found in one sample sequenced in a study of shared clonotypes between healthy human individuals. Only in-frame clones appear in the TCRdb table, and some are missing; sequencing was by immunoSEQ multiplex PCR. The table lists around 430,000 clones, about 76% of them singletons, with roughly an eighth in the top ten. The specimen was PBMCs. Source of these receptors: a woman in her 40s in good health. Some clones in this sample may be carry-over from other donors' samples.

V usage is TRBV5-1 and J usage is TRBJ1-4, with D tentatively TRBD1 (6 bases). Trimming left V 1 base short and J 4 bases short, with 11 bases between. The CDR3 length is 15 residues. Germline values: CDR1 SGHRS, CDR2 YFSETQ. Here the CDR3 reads CASSLSRGGNEKLFF. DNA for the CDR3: TGCGCCAGCAGCTTGTCCAGGGGTGGTAATGAAAAACTGTTTTTT.

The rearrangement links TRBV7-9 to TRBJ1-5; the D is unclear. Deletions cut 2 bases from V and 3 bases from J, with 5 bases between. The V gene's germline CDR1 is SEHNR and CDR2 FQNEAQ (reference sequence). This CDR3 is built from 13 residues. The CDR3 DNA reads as TGTGCCAGCAGCTTAACGGACAATCAGCCCCAGCATTTT. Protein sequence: CASSLTDNQPQHF.

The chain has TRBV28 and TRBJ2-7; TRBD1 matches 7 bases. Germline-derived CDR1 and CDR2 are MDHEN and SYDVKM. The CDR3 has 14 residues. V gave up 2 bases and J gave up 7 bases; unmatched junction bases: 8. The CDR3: CASSLPGQVPEQYF. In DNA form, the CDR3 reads TGTGCCAGCAGTTTACCTGGACAGGTCCCGGAGCAGTACTTC.

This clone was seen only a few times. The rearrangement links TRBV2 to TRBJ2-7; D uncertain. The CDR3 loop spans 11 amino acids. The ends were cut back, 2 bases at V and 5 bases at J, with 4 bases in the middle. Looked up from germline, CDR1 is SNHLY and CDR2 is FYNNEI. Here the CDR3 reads CASSEYHEQYF. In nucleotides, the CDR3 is TGTGCCAGCAGTGAATACCACGAGCAGTACTTC.

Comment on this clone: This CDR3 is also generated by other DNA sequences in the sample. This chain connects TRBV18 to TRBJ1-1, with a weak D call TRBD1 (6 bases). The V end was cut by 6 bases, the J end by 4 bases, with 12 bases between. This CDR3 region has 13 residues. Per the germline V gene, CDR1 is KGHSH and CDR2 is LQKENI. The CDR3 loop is CASSPTRGTEAFF. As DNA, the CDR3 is TGTGCCAGCTCCCCTACCAGGGGCACTGAAGCTTTCTTT.

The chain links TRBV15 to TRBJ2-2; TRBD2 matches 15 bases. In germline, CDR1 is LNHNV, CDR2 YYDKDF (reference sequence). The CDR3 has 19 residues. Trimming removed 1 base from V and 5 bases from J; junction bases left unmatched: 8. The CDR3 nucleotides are TGTGCCACCAGCAGAGCAGTTCGGGGACTAGCGGGAGGTACCGGGGAGCTGTTTTTT. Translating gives CATSRAVRGLAGGTGELFF.

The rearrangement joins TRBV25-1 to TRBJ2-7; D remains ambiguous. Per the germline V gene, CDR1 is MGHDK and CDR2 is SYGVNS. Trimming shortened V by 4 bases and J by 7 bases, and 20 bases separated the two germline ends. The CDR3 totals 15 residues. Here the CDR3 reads CASSATPSNYLEQYF. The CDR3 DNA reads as TGTGCCAGCAGTGCAACCCCTTCCAACTACCTTGAGCAGTACTTC.

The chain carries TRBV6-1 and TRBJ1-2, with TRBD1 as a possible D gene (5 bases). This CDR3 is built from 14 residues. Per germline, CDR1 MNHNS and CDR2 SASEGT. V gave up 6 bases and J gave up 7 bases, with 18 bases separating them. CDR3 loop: CASRSYTQGSGYTF. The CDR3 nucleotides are TGTGCCAGCAGATCATATACTCAGGGTTCTGGCTACACCTTC.